This is a list of T cell receptor beta chains from one sample in a study of blood T cell repertoires in COVID-19. Sequenced by immunoSEQ multiplex PCR; TCRdb stores in-frame clones only, minus some. The sample consists of about 180,000 clones, roughly 85% of them appearing once. The sequencing input was PBMCs or T cells enriched from blood (not recorded which). These receptors all come from a woman younger than 30 who had recovered from COVID-19. Both conserved end residues are part of each CDR3. The D gene is left open where the match is weak. The size entry is marked missing in some rows and otherwise reads once, few, many or a size class.

clone_size d_call j_call v_call cdr3_aa cdr3_nt
. . TRBJ1-5 TRBV28 CASRSTNQPQHF TGTGCCAGCAGGAGCACGAATCAGCCCCAGCATTTT
. . TRBJ2-4 TRBV7-8 CASRPSGAQNIQYF TGTGCCAGCAGGCCTTCTGGGGCCCAAAACATTCAGTACTTC
. TRBD2 TRBJ2-1 TRBV18 CASSPAGGSYNEQFF TGTGCCAGCTCACCAGCGGGGGGCTCCTACAATGAGCAGTTCTTC
. . TRBJ2-3 TRBV28 CASRGGVSTDTQYF TGTGCCAGCAGAGGAGGCGTTAGCACAGATACGCAGTATTTT
few TRBD1 TRBJ2-3 TRBV7-3 CASSLGGQPTDTQYF TGTGCCAGCAGCTTAGGGGGACAGCCCACAGATACGCAGTATTTT
. . TRBJ1-2 TRBV7-9 CASSLEVQGYTF TGTGCCAGCAGCTTAGAGGTACAGGGCTACACCTTC
. TRBD1 TRBJ1-1 TRBV19 CASRRQGDTEAFF TGTGCCAGTCGACGACAGGGAGACACTGAAGCTTTCTTT
few . TRBJ2-2 TRBV19 CASSIMSGLDTGELFF TGTGCCAGTAGTATAATGAGCGGACTCGATACCGGGGAGCTGTTTTTT
once . TRBJ1-5 TRBV27 CASSPGQRNQPQHF TGTGCCAGCAGTCCCGGACAGCGCAATCAGCCCCAGCATTTT
. . TRBJ1-1 TRBV19 CASSIESPGLDTEAFF TGTGCCAGTAGTATAGAGAGTCCTGGGCTGGACACTGAAGCTTTCTTT
few TRBD1 TRBJ1-2 TRBV19 CASSMTGAGGYTF TGTGCCAGTAGTATGACAGGGGCCGGGGGCTACACCTTC
once . TRBJ1-2 TRBV29-1 CSVGTLEGYTF TGCAGCGTTGGAACACTAGAAGGCTACACCTTC
. . TRBJ2-1 TRBV7-2 CASTGQYNEQFF TGTGCCAGCACTGGACAGTACAATGAGCAGTTCTTC
. . TRBJ1-1 TRBV29-1 CSVVRAGTEAFF TGCAGCGTTGTCCGGGCAGGGACTGAAGCTTTCTTT
. TRBD2 TRBJ2-7 TRBV4-2 CASSQPEREGREQYF TGTGCCAGCAGCCAACCTGAGCGGGAGGGCCGCGAGCAGTACTTC
. TRBD1 TRBJ1-2 TRBV24-1 CATSERTGVNYGYTF TGTGCCACCAGTGAGAGGACAGGAGTAAACTATGGCTACACCTTC
. TRBD1 TRBJ1-2 TRBV5-6 CASSSTGGSSYTF TGTGCCAGCAGCTCGACAGGGGGCTCAAGCTACACCTTC
once . TRBJ1-5 TRBV27 CASRETGGNQPQHF TGTGCCAGCAGGGAAACAGGAGGCAATCAGCCCCAGCATTTT
. . TRBJ1-2 TRBV7-2 CASSLSSGSGDYGYTF TGTGCCAGCAGCTTATCTTCCGGCAGCGGCGACTATGGCTACACCTTC
few . TRBJ2-3 TRBV28 CASSLIQRTTTDTQYF TGTGCCAGCAGTCTTATACAGCGGACCACCACAGATACGCAGTATTTT
. . TRBJ1-1 TRBV25-1 CASKSGVNTEAFF TGTGCCAGTAAAAGCGGGGTGAACACTGAAGCTTTCTTT
. TRBD2 TRBJ2-1 TRBV7-2 CASSRARTSAYNEQFF TGTGCCAGCAGCCGGGCTCGGACTAGCGCTTACAATGAGCAGTTCTTC
. TRBD1 TRBJ2-7 TRBV2 CASSYGGTGYDEQYF TGTGCCAGCAGTTATGGCGGGACAGGGTACGACGAGCAGTACTTC
. . TRBJ1-2 TRBV6-1 CASSVEAVFSVYGYTF TGTGCCAGCAGTGTCGAGGCAGTCTTTTCGGTTTATGGCTACACCTTC
few TRBD1 TRBJ1-5 TRBV30 CAWTQGTGNQPQHF TGTGCCTGGACCCAGGGGACAGGCAATCAGCCCCAGCATTTT
. . TRBJ1-3 TRBV4-2 CASSQDRELNTIYF TGTGCCAGCAGCCAAGACAGGGAACTCAACACCATATATTTT
. TRBD1 TRBJ1-3 TRBV10-2 CARPQGTGNTIYF TGCGCCAGACCACAGGGGACTGGAAACACCATATATTTT
. . TRBJ2-1 TRBV27 CASSLQGGNEQFF TGTGCCAGCAGTTTACAGGGGGGCAATGAGCAGTTCTTC
. TRBD1 TRBJ2-7 TRBV6-2/TRBV6-3 CASSPFYQGAREQYF TGTGCCAGCAGTCCCTTTTATCAGGGGGCTAGGGAGCAGTACTTC
. . TRBJ2-4 TRBV7-9 CASSLGQYIQYF TGTGCCAGCAGCTTAGGCCAGTACATTCAGTACTTC
. . TRBJ1-4 TRBV9 CASSPQGRDGEKLFF TGTGCCAGCAGCCCTCAGGGGCGCGATGGTGAAAAACTGTTTTTT
few . TRBJ2-7 TRBV7-2 CASSPDSSAGYEQYF TGTGCCAGCAGCCCCGATAGTAGCGCAGGCTACGAGCAGTACTTC
. . TRBJ1-4 TRBV7-2 CASSQDRTNEKLFF TGTGCCAGCAGCCAAGACAGGACTAATGAAAAACTGTTTTTT